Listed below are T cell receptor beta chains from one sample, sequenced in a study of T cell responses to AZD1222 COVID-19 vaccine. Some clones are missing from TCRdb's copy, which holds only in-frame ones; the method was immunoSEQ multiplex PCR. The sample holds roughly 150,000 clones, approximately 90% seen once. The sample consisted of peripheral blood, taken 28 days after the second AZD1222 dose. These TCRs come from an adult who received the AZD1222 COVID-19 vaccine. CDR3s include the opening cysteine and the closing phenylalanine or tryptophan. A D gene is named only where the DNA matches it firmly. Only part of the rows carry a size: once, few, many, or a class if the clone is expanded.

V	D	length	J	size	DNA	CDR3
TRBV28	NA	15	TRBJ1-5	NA	TGTGCCAGCAGTACCGACAGGAGGGGCAATCAGCCCCAGCATTTT	CASSTDRRGNQPQHF
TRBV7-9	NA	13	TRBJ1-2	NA	TGTGCCAGCAGCTCCCGGGACGGATATGGCTACACCTTC	CASSSRDGYGYTF
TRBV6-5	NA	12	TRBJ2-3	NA	TGTGCCAGCAGGCGAGCCTCAGATACGCAGTATTTT	CASRRASDTQYF
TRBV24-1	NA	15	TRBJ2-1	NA	TGTGCCACCAGTGATGACGGGTTTACCTACAATGAGCAGTTCTTC	CATSDDGFTYNEQFF
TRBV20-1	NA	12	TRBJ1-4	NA	TGCAGTGCTAGTGTGGACATAGAAAAACTGTTTTTT	CSASVDIEKLFF
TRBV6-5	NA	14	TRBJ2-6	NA	TGTGCCAGCAGTTATGAGGGGGGGGCCAACGTCCTGACTTTC	CASSYEGGANVLTF
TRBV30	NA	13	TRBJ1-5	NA	TGTGCCTTACGATTAACGGGGAATCAGCCCCAGCATTTT	CALRLTGNQPQHF
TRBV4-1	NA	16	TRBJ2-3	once	TGCGCCAGCAGCCAAGGATTCAGGGTGGATACAGATACGCAGTATTTT	CASSQGFRVDTDTQYF
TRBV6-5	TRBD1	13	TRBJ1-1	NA	TGTGCCAGCAGCACGGACAGGGGCACTGAAGCTTTCTTT	CASSTDRGTEAFF
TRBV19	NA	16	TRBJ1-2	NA	TGTGCCAGTAGTATCTCCCCCGCAGGTGGTACCTATGGCTACACCTTC	CASSISPAGGTYGYTF
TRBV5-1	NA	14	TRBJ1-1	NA	TGCGCCAGCAGCTTTGTGGGTCCATTTCCTGAAGCTTTCTTT	CASSFVGPFPEAFF
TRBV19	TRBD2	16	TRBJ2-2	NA	TGTGCCAGTAGTATCACTAGCGGGGGGAACACCGGGGAGCTGTTTTTT	CASSITSGGNTGELFF
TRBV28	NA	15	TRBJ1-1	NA	TGTGCCAGCAGTTTATTCGCAGGGGCTAGGACCGAAGCTTTCTTT	CASSLFAGARTEAFF
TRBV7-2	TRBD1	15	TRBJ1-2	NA	TGTGCCAGCAGCTTAGCCGACAGGGTAGCGGGAGGCTACACCTTC	CASSLADRVAGGYTF
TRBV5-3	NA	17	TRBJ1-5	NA	TGTGCCAGAAGCCACCGATGCCAGGGGATGTGCAATCAGCCCCAGCATTTT	CARSHRCQGMCNQPQHF
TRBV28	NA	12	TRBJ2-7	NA	TGTGCCAGCAGCTCACAAGTATACGAGCAGTACTTC	CASSSQVYEQYF
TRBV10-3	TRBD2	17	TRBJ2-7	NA	TGTGCCATCACCACGGGACTAGCGGGCACCCCTAATGGCGAGCAGTACTTC	CAITTGLAGTPNGEQYF
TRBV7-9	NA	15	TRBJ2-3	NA	TGTGCCAGCAGCATATGGGACGACCTGGGGGATACGCAGTATTTT	CASSIWDDLGDTQYF
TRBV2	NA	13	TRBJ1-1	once	TGTGCCAGCAGTGAAGAAGTGGGCACTGAAGCTTTCTTT	CASSEEVGTEAFF
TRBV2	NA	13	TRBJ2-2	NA	TGTGCCAGCATAGGACAGAACACCGGGGAGCTGTTTTTT	CASIGQNTGELFF
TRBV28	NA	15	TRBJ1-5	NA	TGTGCCAGCAGTCCCCCACAGGGTTTAGGGCAGCCCCAGCATTTT	CASSPPQGLGQPQHF
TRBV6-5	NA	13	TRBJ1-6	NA	TGTGCCAGCAGTTACGGGGCTGAGGCACCCCTCCACTTT	CASSYGAEAPLHF
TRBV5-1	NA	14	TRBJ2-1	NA	TGCGCCAGCACCAACGATCCGGCGAACAATGAGCAGTTCTTC	CASTNDPANNEQFF
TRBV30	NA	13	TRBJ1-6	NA	TGTGCCTGGAGTGAGGGAGGACAATCACCCCTCCACTTT	CAWSEGGQSPLHF
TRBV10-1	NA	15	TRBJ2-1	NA	TGCGCCAGCAGTGCATGGCCGAGCTCCTACAATGAGCAGTTCTTC	CASSAWPSSYNEQFF
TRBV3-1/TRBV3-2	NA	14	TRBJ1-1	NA	TGTGCCAGCAGCCGGGCGCAGATTTACACTGAAGCTTTCTTT	CASSRAQIYTEAFF
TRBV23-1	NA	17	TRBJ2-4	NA	TGCGCCAGCAGTCAATTTGGAGGGGTTTGTTGGCAAAACATTCAGTACTTC	CASSQFGGVCWQNIQYF
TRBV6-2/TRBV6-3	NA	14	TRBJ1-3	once	TGTGCCAGCAGGCCTACTGCGGCGGGAAACACCATATATTTT	CASRPTAAGNTIYF
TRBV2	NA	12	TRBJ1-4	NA	TGTGCCAGCGAGGGGGGCAATGAAAAACTGTTTTTT	CASEGGNEKLFF
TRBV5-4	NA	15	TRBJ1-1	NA	TGTGCCAGCAGCCTCGGGGGCTTTTCGAACACTGAAGCTTTCTTT	CASSLGGFSNTEAFF
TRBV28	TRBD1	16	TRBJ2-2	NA	TGTGCCAGCAGTAGGAACAGGGGCTTCGACACCGGGGAGCTGTTTTTT	CASSRNRGFDTGELFF
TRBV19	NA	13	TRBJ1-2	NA	TGTGCCAGTAGTGACCCGGGGGCGCGTGGCTACACCTTC	CASSDPGARGYTF
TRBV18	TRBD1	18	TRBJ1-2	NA	TGTGCCAGCTCACCAAATCCCCTCGGACAGGGGGCAGAGTATGGCTACACCTTC	CASSPNPLGQGAEYGYTF
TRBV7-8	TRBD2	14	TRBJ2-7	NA	TGTGCCAGCACCCCCGGGGGGGGGTCAAACGAGCAGTACTTC	CASTPGGGSNEQYF
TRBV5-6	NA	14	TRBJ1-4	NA	TGTGCCAGCAGCTTGGCTGGCGAAAATGAAAAACTGTTTTTT	CASSLAGENEKLFF
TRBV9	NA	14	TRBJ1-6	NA	TGTGCCAGCAGCTTTTGGGGCGAGAATTCACCCCTCCACTTT	CASSFWGENSPLHF
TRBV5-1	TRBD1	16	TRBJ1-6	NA	TGCGCCAGCAGCCTACACCGGGACAGGGGATATTCACCCCTCCACTTT	CASSLHRDRGYSPLHF
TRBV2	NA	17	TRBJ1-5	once	TGTGCCAGCAGTGTTATATCGGGTTCCTATAGCAATCAGCCCCAGCATTTT	CASSVISGSYSNQPQHF
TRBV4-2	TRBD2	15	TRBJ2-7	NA	TGTGCCAGCAGCCAAGGGACTAGCGGGAGCGGTGAGCAGTACTTC	CASSQGTSGSGEQYF
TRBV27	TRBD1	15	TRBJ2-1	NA	TGTGCCAGCACCGGGACAGGGAAAACCTACAATGAGCAGTTCTTC	CASTGTGKTYNEQFF
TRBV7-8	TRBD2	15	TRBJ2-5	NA	TGTGCCAGCAGCGCAATAGGCGGGAGGCAAGAGACCCAGTACTTC	CASSAIGGRQETQYF
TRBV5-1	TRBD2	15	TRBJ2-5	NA	TGCGCCAGCAGACCGACTAGCGGGGGTCAAGAGACCCAGTACTTC	CASRPTSGGQETQYF
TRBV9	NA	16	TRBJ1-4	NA	TGTGCCAGCAGCGGCGGATTGTCGGCAACTAATGAAAAACTGTTTTTT	CASSGGLSATNEKLFF
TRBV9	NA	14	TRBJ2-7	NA	TGTGCCAGCAGCCGTCTCCAGGACCCCTACGAGCAGTACTTC	CASSRLQDPYEQYF